This T cell receptor beta chain is from a study of neoadjuvant anti-PD-1 for oral cavity cancer. Across the study: Patients mostly received three to four biweekly nivolumab doses at 3 mg/kg before surgery. Study-level findings and limits: Pretreatment Treg/Th17 ratio correlated inversely with post-treatment tumor clonality.

V was shortened by 8 bases and J by 1 base, with 14 bases between the two germline ends. This CDR3 spans 14 amino acids. This clone was observed a handful of times. Its antigen is as yet unknown. The protocol was immunoSEQ multiplex PCR, while the TCRdb copy is restricted to in-frame clones and leaves out a portion. The sample includes about 37,000 clones, around two fifths of them seen just once. Sample time point: after neoadjuvant nivolumab, at surgical resection. J is TRBJ1-1 and V is TRBV23-1; a weak D match, TRBD1 (6 bases). TRBV23-1 is noted as an ORF with a role that remains uncertain. Sequenced material: tumor tissue, taken after nivolumab (anti-PD-1) treatment. The sequence was obtained from a person between 40 and 80 years old with oral cavity squamous cell carcinoma. This CDR3 is CASRYRVSNTEAFF. CDR3 nucleotides: TGCGCCAGCCGCTACAGGGTATCGAACACTGAAGCTTTCTTT.